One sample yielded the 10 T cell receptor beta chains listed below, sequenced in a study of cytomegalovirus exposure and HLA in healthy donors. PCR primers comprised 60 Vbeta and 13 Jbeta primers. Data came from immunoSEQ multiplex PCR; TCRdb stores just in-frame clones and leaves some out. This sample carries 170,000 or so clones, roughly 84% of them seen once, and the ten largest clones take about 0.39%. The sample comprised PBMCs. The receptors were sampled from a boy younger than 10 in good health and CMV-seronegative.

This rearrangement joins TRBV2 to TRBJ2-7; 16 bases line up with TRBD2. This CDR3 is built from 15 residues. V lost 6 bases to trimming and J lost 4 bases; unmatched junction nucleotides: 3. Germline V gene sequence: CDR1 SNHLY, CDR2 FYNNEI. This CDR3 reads CASRSGLAGGYEQYF. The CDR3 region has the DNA TGTGCCAGCAGATCGGGACTAGCGGGAGGGTACGAGCAGTACTTC. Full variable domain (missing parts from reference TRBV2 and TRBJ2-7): EPEVTQTPSHQVTQMGQEVILRCVPISNHLYFYWYRQILGQKVEFLVSFYNNEISEKSEIFDDQFSVERPDGSNFTLKIRSTKLEDSAMYFCASRSGLAGGYEQYFGPGTRLTVT.

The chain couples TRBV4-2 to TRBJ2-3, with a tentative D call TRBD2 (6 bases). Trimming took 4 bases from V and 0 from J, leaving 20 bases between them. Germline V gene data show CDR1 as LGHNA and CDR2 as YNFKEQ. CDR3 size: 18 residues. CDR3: CASSPGRVREFSTDTQYF. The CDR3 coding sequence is TGTGCCAGCAGCCCCGGGAGAGTTCGGGAGTTTAGCACAGATACGCAGTATTTT.

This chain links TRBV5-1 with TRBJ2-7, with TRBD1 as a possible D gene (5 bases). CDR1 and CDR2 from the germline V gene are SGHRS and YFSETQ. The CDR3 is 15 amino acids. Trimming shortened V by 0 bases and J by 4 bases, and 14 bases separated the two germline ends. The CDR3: CASSLAQAAGYEQYF. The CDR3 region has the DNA TGCGCCAGCAGCTTGGCACAGGCCGCCGGTTACGAGCAGTACTTC.

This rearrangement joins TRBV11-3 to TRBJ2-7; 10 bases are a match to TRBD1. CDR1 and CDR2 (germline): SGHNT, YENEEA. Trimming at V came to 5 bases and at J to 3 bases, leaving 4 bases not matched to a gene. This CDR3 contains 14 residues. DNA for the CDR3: TGTGCCAGCAGCGCCCGGGACAGGGGCTACGAGCAGTACTTC. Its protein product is CASSARDRGYEQYF.

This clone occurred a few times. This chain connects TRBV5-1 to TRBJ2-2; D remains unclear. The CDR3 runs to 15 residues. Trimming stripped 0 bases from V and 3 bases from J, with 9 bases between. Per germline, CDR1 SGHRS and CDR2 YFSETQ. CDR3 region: CASSLDSLDTGELFF. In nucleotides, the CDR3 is TGCGCCAGCAGCTTGGATTCCCTCGACACCGGGGAGCTGTTTTTT.

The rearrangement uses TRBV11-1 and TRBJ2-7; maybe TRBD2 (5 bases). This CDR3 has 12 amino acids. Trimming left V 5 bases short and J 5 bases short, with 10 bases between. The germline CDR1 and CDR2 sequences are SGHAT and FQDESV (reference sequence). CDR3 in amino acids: CASSPRSDEQYF. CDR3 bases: TGTGCCAGCAGCCCCCGTAGCGACGAGCAGTACTTC.

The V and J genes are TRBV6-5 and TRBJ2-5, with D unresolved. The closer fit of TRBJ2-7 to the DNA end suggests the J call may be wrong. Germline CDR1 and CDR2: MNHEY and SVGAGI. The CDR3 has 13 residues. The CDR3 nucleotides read TGTGCCAGCAGTTACTCGAGGAGCTACGAGCAGTACTTC. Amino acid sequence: CASSYSRSYEQYF.

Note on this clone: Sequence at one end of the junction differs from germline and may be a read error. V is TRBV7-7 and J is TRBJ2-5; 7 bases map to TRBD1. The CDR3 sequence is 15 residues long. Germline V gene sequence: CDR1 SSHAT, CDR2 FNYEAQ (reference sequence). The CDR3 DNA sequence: TGTGCTAGCAGCTTACAGTCAGGGGGTCAAGAGACCCAGTACTTC. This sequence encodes CASSLQSGGQETQYF.

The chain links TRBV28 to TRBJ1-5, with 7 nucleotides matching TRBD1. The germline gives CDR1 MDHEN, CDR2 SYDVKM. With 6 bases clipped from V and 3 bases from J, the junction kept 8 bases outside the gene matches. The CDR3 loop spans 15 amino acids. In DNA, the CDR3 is TGTGCCAGCAGATTGCCGGGACAGCTCAATCAGCCCCAGCATTTT. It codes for CASRLPGQLNQPQHF.

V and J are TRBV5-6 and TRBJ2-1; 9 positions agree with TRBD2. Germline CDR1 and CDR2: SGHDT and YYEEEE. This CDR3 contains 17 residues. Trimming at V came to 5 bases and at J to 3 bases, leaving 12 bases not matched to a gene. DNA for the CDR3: TGTGCCAGCAGTTCTAGACTAGCGGCTACCCTCTACAATGAGCAGTTCTTC. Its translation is CASSSRLAATLYNEQFF.